Following are 27 T cell receptor beta chains from one sample sequenced in a study of blood T cell repertoires in COVID-19. Some clones are missing from TCRdb's copy, which holds only in-frame ones; the method was immunoSEQ multiplex PCR. The sample lists 300,000 to 400,000 clones; around 90% were seen once. Material: PBMCs or T cells enriched from blood (not recorded which). The receptors originated from a man aged 25 to 45 who had recovered from COVID-19.

The chain recombines TRBV5-4 with TRBJ1-5; 8 nucleotides match TRBD1. The germline gives CDR1 SGHNT, CDR2 YYREEE (reference sequence). V lost 4 bases and J lost 4; bases outside the gene matches: 7. This CDR3 is built from 15 residues. CDR3 in amino acids: CASSKQGDRNQPQHF. The CDR3, as DNA: TGTGCCAGCAGCAAACAGGGGGACAGGAATCAGCCCCAGCATTTT.

As regards this clone: At one boundary the junction diverges from the germline segment, which might be a read error. The V call is TRBV5-1, the J call TRBJ1-1; 7 positions agree with TRBD1. The CDR3 runs to 14 residues. Germline values: CDR1 SGHRS, CDR2 YFSETQ. As DNA, the CDR3 is TGCGCCAGCAGCTTGGCAGGGACAGACACCGAAGCTTTCTTT. It translates to CASSLAGTDTEAFF.

The chain has TRBV4-1 and TRBJ2-1; 9 nucleotides line up with TRBD2. The CDR3 has 15 amino acids. Per the germline V gene, CDR1 is MGHRA and CDR2 is YSYEKL. The junction had 1 base not matched to a gene; V was cut back by 4 bases and J by 0 bases. The CDR3 reads CASSRAGGSYNEQFF. For the CDR3, the DNA is TGCGCCAGCAGCCGAGCGGGGGGCTCCTACAATGAGCAGTTCTTC.

The chain has TRBV5-1 and TRBJ1-5; perhaps TRBD1 as D (6 bases). V was trimmed by 4 bases and J by 6 bases, leaving 17 bases between them. The CDR3 consists of 15 residues. The germline V gene encodes CDR1 SGHRS and CDR2 YFSETQ. For the CDR3, the DNA is TGCGCCAGCAGCCCCTCCGGGGGGGCGGTTCAGCCCCAGCATTTT. This codes for CASSPSGGAVQPQHF.

This chain connects TRBV5-1 to TRBJ2-2, with TRBD1 as a possible D gene (6 bases). The CDR3 consists of 15 residues. Looked up from germline, CDR1 is SGHRS and CDR2 is YFSETQ. Trimming cost V 3 bases and J 1 base, with 10 bases left between them. CDR3 in DNA: TGCGCCAGCAGCTACCTACAGGGGAACACCGGGGAGCTGTTTTTT. It translates to CASSYLQGNTGELFF.

This rearrangement joins TRBV30 to TRBJ2-7, with TRBD1 matching 8 bases. Germline CDR1 and CDR2: GTSNPN and SVGIG (reference sequence). The CDR3 is made up of 13 amino acids. V lost 8 bases and J lost 3; bases outside the gene matches: 9. CDR3 sequence (DNA): TGTGCCGGCAGGGGGCGCGTAGGCTACGAGCAGTACTTC. Its translation: CAGRGRVGYEQYF. The full variable domain, completed using reference TRBV30 and TRBJ2-7, is SQTIHQWPATLVQPVGSPLSLECTVEGTSNPNLYWYRQAAGRGLQLLFYSVGIGQISSEVPQNLSASRPQDRQFILSSKKLLLSDSGFYLCAGRGRVGYEQYFGPGTRLTVT.

This clone has just a few counts. The chain joins TRBV7-9 to TRBJ1-5; D is possibly TRBD1 (5 bases). The V end lost 5 bases, the J end lost 7 bases, and 12 bases lay between the germline ends. Germline V gives CDR1 SEHNR, CDR2 FQNEAQ (reference sequence). The CDR3 loop spans 13 amino acids. The CDR3 here is CASSTSDIQPQHF. The CDR3 nucleotides read TGTGCCAGCAGCACCTCGGACATCCAGCCCCAGCATTTT.

V is TRBV9 and J is TRBJ2-1; 8 nucleotides align to TRBD1. Germline loops: CDR1 SGDLS, CDR2 YYNGEE. J was trimmed by 4 bases and V by 5 bases; bases with no gene match: 8. This CDR3 spans 15 amino acids. CDR3 region: CASRASGGPYNEQFF. The CDR3 DNA reads as TGTGCCAGCAGAGCTTCAGGGGGCCCATACAATGAGCAGTTCTTC.

This clone was detected once. The chain is built from TRBV13 and TRBJ2-1; 14 nucleotides line up with TRBD2. V was pared by 3 bases and J by 15 bases, with 13 bases of the junction left unmatched. This CDR3 comprises 16 residues. Looked up from germline, CDR1 is PRHDT and CDR2 is FYEKMQ (reference sequence). The CDR3 spells CASSFGGGLAGAKGFF. The DNA of the CDR3 is TGTGCCAGCAGCTTCGGCGGGGGACTAGCGGGGGCCAAGGGGTTCTTC.

The CDR3 DNA reads TGCGCCAGCAGCCCGGGGCCGGCTAGCGGGCAAGAGACCCAGTACTTC. This gives the protein CASSPGPASGQETQYF. The chain carries TRBV5-1 and TRBJ2-5; 8 bases match TRBD2. The CDR3 is 16 residues long. Germline V CDR1 and CDR2: SGHRS, YFSETQ. V lost 4 bases and J lost 2; bases outside the gene matches: 10.

The rearrangement uses TRBV15 and TRBJ1-5, with unresolved D. The ends were cut back, 0 bases at V and 7 bases at J, with 7 bases in the middle. The germline V gene encodes CDR1 LNHNV and CDR2 YYDKDF (reference sequence). The CDR3 contains 13 residues. CDR3 sequence: CATSRDGDQPQHF. CDR3 coding DNA: TGTGCCACCAGCAGAGATGGAGACCAGCCCCAGCATTTT.

J is TRBJ1-1 and V is TRBV11-2; D uncertain. In germline, CDR1 is SGHAT, CDR2 FQNNGV. The germline V and J ends were trimmed by 2 bases and 7 bases, with 8 bases remaining between them. This CDR3 is built from 12 residues. The CDR3 coding sequence is TGTGCCAGCAGCTTAACTGTCCATGAAGCTTTCTTT. This gives the protein CASSLTVHEAFF.

CDR3 sequence: CSGRTQNTGELFF. The DNA of the CDR3 is TGCAGCGGTAGGACTCAGAACACCGGGGAGCTGTTTTTT. This chain links TRBV29-1 with TRBJ2-2, with D possibly being TRBD2 (5 bases). V gave up 7 bases and J gave up 1 base, with 10 bases separating them. CDR3 length equals 13 residues. Germline V gives CDR1 SQVTM, CDR2 ANQGSEA.

This chain's CDR3 is CASSRDRNEKLFF. The DNA of the CDR3 is TGCGCCAGCAGCAGGGACAGGAATGAAAAACTGTTTTTT. The genes are TRBV5-1 and TRBJ1-4; 8 bases fit TRBD1. Unmatched junction bases numbered 1, after V lost 4 bases and J lost 5 bases. Germline CDR1 and CDR2: SGHRS and YFSETQ. This CDR3 has 13 residues. The variable domain in full, completed from reference TRBV5-1 and TRBJ1-4, reads KAGVTQTPRYLIKTRGQQVTLSCSPISGHRSVSWYQQTPGQGLQFLFEYFSETQRNKGNFPGRFSGRQFSNSRSEMNVSTLELGDSALYLCASSRDRNEKLFFGSGTQLSVL.

Of note for this clone: This specimen includes other DNA sequences encoding the same CDR3. Written as DNA, the CDR3 is TGTGCCAGCAGCTTAGTTACAGGCCCCTACGAGCAGTACTTC. Translating it yields CASSLVTGPYEQYF. The J gene is TRBJ2-7, the V gene TRBV11-2, with D perhaps matching TRBD1 (5 bases). CDR3 size: 14 residues. Germline CDR1 and CDR2: SGHAT and FQNNGV. The V and J ends lost 1 base and 2 bases respectively, with 9 bases between them.

The chain links TRBV7-9 to TRBJ1-3; D call uncertain. From germline, CDR1 is SEHNR and CDR2 FQNEAQ (reference sequence). Trimming pared 5 bases from V and 0 bases from J, leaving 14 bases between. The CDR3 is 16 amino acids. The CDR3: CASSPVGVSSGNTIYF. Here the CDR3 DNA reads TGTGCCAGCAGCCCCGTCGGGGTTAGCTCTGGAAACACCATATATTTT.

This sequence joins TRBV7-8 and TRBJ1-5; TRBD1 matches 7 bases. Germline lookup yields CDR1 SGHVS and CDR2 FQNEAQ. The CDR3 loop spans 14 amino acids. After removal of 4 bases from V and 4 bases from J, the junction contained 4 bases not matched to a gene. In DNA, the CDR3 is TGTGCCAGCAGCTCGACAGGGAGGAATCAGCCCCAGCATTTT. Translation: CASSSTGRNQPQHF.

The rearrangement uses TRBV7-9 and TRBJ1-1; TRBD1 might be the D (5 bases). Germline values: CDR1 SEHNR, CDR2 FQNEAQ (reference sequence). Trimming stripped 3 bases from V and 5 bases from J, with 10 bases between. This CDR3 spans 13 amino acids. CDR3 amino acids: CASSFQGWTEAFF. CDR3 coding DNA: TGTGCCAGCAGCTTCCAGGGTTGGACTGAAGCTTTCTTT. The variable domain in full, with the rest retrieved from reference TRBV7-9 and TRBJ1-1, is DTGVSQNPRHKITKRGQNVTFRCDPISEHNRLYWYRQTLGQGPEFLTYFQNEAQLEKSRLLSDRFSAERPKGSFSTLEIQRTEQGDSAMYLCASSFQGWTEAFFGQGTRLTVV.

This chain uses TRBV7-6 with TRBJ1-1; D is possibly TRBD1 (6 bases). V was shortened by 0 bases and J by 3 bases, with 14 bases between the two germline ends. The CDR3 spans 16 residues. Germline loops: CDR1 SGHVS, CDR2 FNYEAQ. CDR3 region: CASSLATGTVDTEAFF. CDR3 sequence (DNA): TGTGCCAGCAGCTTAGCAACAGGGACGGTTGACACTGAAGCTTTCTTT.

This chain connects TRBV5-8 to TRBJ2-7; TRBD2 agrees at 10 bases. After removal of 2 bases from V and 4 bases from J, the junction contained 3 bases not matched to a gene. CDR1 and CDR2 (germline): SGHTS, YDEGEE. This CDR3 has 14 residues. CDR3 amino acids: CASSFTSGDYEQYF. The CDR3 DNA reads TGTGCCAGCAGCTTCACTAGCGGGGATTACGAGCAGTACTTC.

The genes are TRBV7-9 and TRBJ2-3, with D possibly TRBD2 on 6 matching bases. Germline CDR1 reads SEHNR; CDR2 reads FQNEAQ (reference sequence). The CDR3 is 15 amino acids. V was pared by 3 bases and J by 0 bases, with 10 bases between. This CDR3 is CASSLREASTDTQYF. The CDR3 region has the DNA TGTGCCAGCAGCTTGAGGGAGGCTAGCACAGATACGCAGTATTTT.

This clone appeared once. The J gene is TRBJ1-1, the V gene TRBV19; 11 positions match TRBD1. Germline V gives CDR1 LNHDA, CDR2 SQIVND (reference sequence). The J segment lost 0 bases and the V segment lost 4 bases, leaving 7 bases of the junction unmatched. The CDR3 sequence is 17 residues long. Here the CDR3 reads CASSTRTGGFLNTEAFF. DNA of the CDR3: TGTGCCAGTAGTACGAGGACAGGGGGCTTTCTGAACACTGAAGCTTTCTTT.

The chain has TRBV19 and TRBJ1-6, with a tentative D call TRBD1 (5 bases). Trimming took 5 bases from V and 7 from J, leaving 15 bases between them. The CDR3 spans 15 residues. Germline CDR1 and CDR2: LNHDA and SQIVND (reference sequence). CDR3 in amino acids: CASSGAGLTNSPLHF. CDR3 coding DNA: TGTGCCAGTAGTGGAGCGGGGCTGACAAATTCACCCCTCCACTTT.

The V and J genes are TRBV9 and TRBJ2-3, with TRBD1 matching 9 bases. The V segment lost 4 bases and the J segment 3 bases; nucleotides outside the gene matches: 3. Germline loops: CDR1 SGDLS, CDR2 YYNGEE. The CDR3 has 14 amino acids. In DNA, the CDR3 is TGTGCCAGCAGCCCAGACAGGGGGACAGATACGCAGTATTTT. Translation gives CASSPDRGTDTQYF.

The chain employs TRBV27 and TRBJ2-2; D is ambiguous. Trimming removed 6 bases at V and 1 base at J, with 9 bases between. The CDR3 runs 14 residues. Germline values: CDR1 MNHEY, CDR2 SMNVEV (reference sequence). The DNA of the CDR3 is TGTGCCAGCAGAAGAGGTTGGAACACCGGGGAGCTGTTTTTT. Residues: CASRRGWNTGELFF.

This clone was observed once. The DNA for the CDR3 is TGTGCCAGCAGCCAAGATTTCGGGGGCTACACCTTC. It translates to CASSQDFGGYTF. The chain employs TRBV14 and TRBJ1-2; D remains unclear. The V and J ends lost 0 bases and 8 bases respectively, with 7 bases between them. CDR1 and CDR2 from the germline V gene are SGHDN and FVKESK. The CDR3 runs to 12 residues.

The J gene is TRBJ2-7, the V gene TRBV28, with a possible D match to TRBD2 (5 bases). The germline V and J ends were trimmed by 4 bases and 3 bases, with 16 bases remaining between them. Germline CDR1 is MDHEN and CDR2 is SYDVKM. There are 15 residues in the CDR3. The CDR3 DNA follows: TGTGCCAGCAGTTCCGCGGGCGTACGGAGCTACGAGCAGTACTTC. It translates to CASSSAGVRSYEQYF.